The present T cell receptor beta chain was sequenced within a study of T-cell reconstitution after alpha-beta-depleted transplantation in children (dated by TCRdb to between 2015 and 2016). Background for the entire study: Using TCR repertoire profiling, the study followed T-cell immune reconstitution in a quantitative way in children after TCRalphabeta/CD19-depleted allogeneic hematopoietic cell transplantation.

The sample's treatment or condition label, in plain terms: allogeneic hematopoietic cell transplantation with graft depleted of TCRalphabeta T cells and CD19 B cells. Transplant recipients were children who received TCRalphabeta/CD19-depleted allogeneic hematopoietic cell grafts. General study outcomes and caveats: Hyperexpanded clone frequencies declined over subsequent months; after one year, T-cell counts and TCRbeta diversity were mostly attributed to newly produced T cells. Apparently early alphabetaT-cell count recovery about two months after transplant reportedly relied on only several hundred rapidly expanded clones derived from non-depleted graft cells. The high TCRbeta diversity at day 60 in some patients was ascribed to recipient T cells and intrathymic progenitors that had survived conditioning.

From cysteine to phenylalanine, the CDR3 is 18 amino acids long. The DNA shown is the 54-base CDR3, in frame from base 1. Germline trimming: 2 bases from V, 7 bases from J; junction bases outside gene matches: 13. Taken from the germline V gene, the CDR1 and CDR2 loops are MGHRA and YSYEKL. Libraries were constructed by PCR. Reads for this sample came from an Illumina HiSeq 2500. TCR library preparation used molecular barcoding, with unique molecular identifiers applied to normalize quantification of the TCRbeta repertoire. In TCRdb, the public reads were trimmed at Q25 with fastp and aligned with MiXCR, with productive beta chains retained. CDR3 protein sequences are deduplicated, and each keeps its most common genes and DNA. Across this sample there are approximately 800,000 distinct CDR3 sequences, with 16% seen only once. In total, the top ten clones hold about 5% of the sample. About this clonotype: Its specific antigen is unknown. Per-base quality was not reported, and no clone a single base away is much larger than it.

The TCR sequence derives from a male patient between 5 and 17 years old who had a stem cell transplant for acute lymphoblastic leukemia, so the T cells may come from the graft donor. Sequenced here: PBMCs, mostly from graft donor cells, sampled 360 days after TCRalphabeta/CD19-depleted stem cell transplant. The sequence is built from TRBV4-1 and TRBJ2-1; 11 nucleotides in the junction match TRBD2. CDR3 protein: CASSQPLSGRAPRNEQFF. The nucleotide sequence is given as TGCGCCAGCAGCCAACCCCTTAGCGGGAGGGCTCCCAGGAATGAGCAGTTCTTC.